The 26 T cell receptor beta chains reported below all come from one sample, sequenced in a study of T cells in localized non-small cell lung cancer. Some clones are missing from TCRdb's copy, which holds only in-frame ones; the method was immunoSEQ multiplex PCR. The table shows about 15,000 clones, with 75% to 90% occurring only once. Sequencing used peripheral blood, obtained before any cancer treatment. These TCRs come from a female donor aged 60 or older with stage I squamous cell lung carcinoma.

This clone was seen only once. The chain couples TRBV30 to TRBJ2-5; 12 bases agree with TRBD2. Trimming cost V 4 bases and J 4 bases; bases outside gene matches: 10. The CDR3 length is 16 residues. In germline, CDR1 is GTSNPN, CDR2 SVGIG (reference sequence). The CDR3 is CAWTPSLLAGGETQYF. Written as DNA, the CDR3 is TGTGCCTGGACCCCGAGTCTACTAGCGGGGGGAGAGACCCAGTACTTC.

The chain links TRBV7-3 to TRBJ2-5; D gene ambiguous. The CDR3 loop spans 13 amino acids. Germline V CDR1 and CDR2: SGHTA, FQGTGA. The ends were cut back, 0 bases at V and 1 base at J, with 3 bases in the middle. The CDR3 bases are TGTGCCAGCAGCTTAACGCTCCAAGAGACCCAGTACTTC. Translated, it gives CASSLTLQETQYF.

This clone was seen just once. The chain combines TRBV18 with TRBJ1-2, with TRBD1 as a possible D gene (5 bases). Trimming shortened V by 1 base and J by 2 bases, and 8 bases separated the two germline ends. The CDR3 sequence is 14 residues long. Germline values: CDR1 KGHSH, CDR2 LQKENI. As DNA, the CDR3 is TGTGCCAGCTCACCACGGGCAGGGAACTATGGCTACACCTTC. Protein product: CASSPRAGNYGYTF.

This chain connects TRBV5-1 to TRBJ1-1, with D unclear. Germline CDR1 is SGHRS and CDR2 is YFSETQ. V lost 5 bases and J 0 bases, leaving 5 bases between the germline ends. The CDR3 is made up of 12 amino acids. The CDR3 DNA sequence: TGCGCCAGCAGGCGGATGAACACTGAAGCTTTCTTT. Encoded protein: CASRRMNTEAFF.

This clone showed up just once. The chain has TRBV19 and TRBJ1-1, with a tentative D call TRBD1 (6 bases). The CDR3 has 15 amino acids. The germline V gene encodes CDR1 LNHDA and CDR2 SQIVND (reference sequence). Deletions cut 1 base from V and 0 bases from J, with 9 bases between. The CDR3 region is CASSIGGQVNTEAFF. The CDR3 DNA reads TGTGCCAGTAGTATAGGGGGGCAGGTGAACACTGAAGCTTTCTTT.

The chain is built from TRBV30 and TRBJ2-1, with TRBD1 matching over 9 bases. This CDR3 comprises 13 residues. The germline gives CDR1 GTSNPN, CDR2 SVGIG (reference sequence). Trimming cost V 2 bases and J 8 bases; bases outside gene matches: 4. This CDR3 is CAWSRTGDDEQFF. CDR3 DNA sequence: TGTGCCTGGAGTAGGACAGGGGACGATGAGCAGTTCTTC.

This rearrangement joins TRBV6-5 to TRBJ2-7, with D perhaps matching TRBD1 (6 bases). CDR3 length equals 13 residues. V was shortened by 5 bases and J by 0 bases, with 8 bases between the two germline ends. CDR1 and CDR2 (germline): MNHEY, SVGAGI. CDR3 protein: CASSGQLSYEQYF. CDR3 DNA sequence: TGTGCCAGCAGTGGACAGCTCTCCTACGAGCAGTACTTC.

This clone was observed a few times. This chain connects TRBV27 to TRBJ1-1; D gene ambiguous. The CDR3 is 11 residues long. V was clipped by 7 bases and J by 8 bases, with 11 bases between them. Germline-derived CDR1 and CDR2 are MNHEY and SMNVEV (reference sequence). CDR3 nucleotide sequence: TGTGCCAGCATTATGGACGGAGAAGCTTTCTTT. Protein sequence: CASIMDGEAFF.

This chain uses TRBV10-3 with TRBJ1-2; possibly TRBD1 for D (5 bases). V gave up 0 bases and J gave up 6 bases, with 14 bases separating them. Germline CDR1 ENHRY, CDR2 SYGVKD. This CDR3 is built from 15 residues. The CDR3 nucleotides are TGTGCCATCAGTGAGTCGGGAAAGGGGACGGATGGCTACACCTTC. The encoded protein is CAISESGKGTDGYTF.

J is TRBJ1-1 and V is TRBV14, with D tentatively TRBD1 (6 bases). V was shortened by 2 bases and J by 3 bases, with 13 bases between the two germline ends. In germline, CDR1 is SGHDN, CDR2 FVKESK. This CDR3 contains 15 residues. Here the CDR3 reads CASSQLGGQDTEAFF. The CDR3, as DNA: TGTGCCAGCAGCCAATTAGGGGGGCAGGACACTGAAGCTTTCTTT. The whole variable domain, filled in from reference TRBV14 and TRBJ1-1, reads EAGVTQFPSHSVIEKGQTVTLRCDPISGHDNLYWYRRVMGKEIKFLLHFVKESKQDESGMPNNRFLAERTGGTYSTLKVQPAELEDSGVYFCASSQLGGQDTEAFFGQGTRLTVV.

This chain links TRBV4-1 with TRBJ2-7; no firm D call. Germline CDR1 and CDR2: MGHRA and YSYEKL. Trimming took off 0 bases at V and 6 bases at J, with 12 bases between the two ends. This CDR3 contains 14 residues. The CDR3 loop is CASSQEVRSSEQYF. The CDR3 nucleotides read TGCGCCAGCAGCCAAGAGGTCAGGTCTAGCGAGCAGTACTTC.

The chain links TRBV6-5 to TRBJ2-7, with D possibly TRBD2 on 6 matching bases. This CDR3 comprises 13 residues. Germline V gene sequence: CDR1 MNHEY, CDR2 SVGAGI. V shed 6 bases and J shed 4 bases, with 13 bases lying between them. CDR3 sequence reads: CASSAEGSYEQYF. In DNA, the CDR3 is TGTGCCAGCAGCGCGGAGGGGTCTTACGAGCAGTACTTC.

V usage is TRBV5-5 and J usage is TRBJ2-7; D tentatively reads TRBD1 or TRBD2 (5 bases each). The germline V gene encodes CDR1 SGHKS and CDR2 YYEKEE (reference sequence). The CDR3 is made up of 14 amino acids. The ends were cut back, 4 bases at V and 2 bases at J, with 13 bases in the middle. The CDR3 protein is CASSPGVGAYEQYF. The CDR3 nucleotides read TGTGCCAGCAGCCCTGGAGTGGGGGCCTACGAGCAGTACTTC.

The chain links TRBV7-7 to TRBJ2-5; D is ambiguous. The CDR3 extends over 17 amino acids. V shed 6 bases and J shed 5 bases, with 25 bases lying between them. Germline-derived CDR1 and CDR2 are SSHAT and FNYEAQ (reference sequence). CDR3 nucleotides: TGTGCCAGCAGTCTCCCCCCGGCAGGCGGTCTTGGGGAGACCCAGTACTTC. Residues: CASSLPPAGGLGETQYF.

This chain links TRBV19 with TRBJ1-1, with D possibly being TRBD1 (5 bases). The germline V and J ends were trimmed by 5 bases and 4 bases, with 17 bases remaining between them. Germline V CDR1 and CDR2: LNHDA, SQIVND (reference sequence). The CDR3 has 15 residues. The CDR3 spells CASSPGLLGGTEAFF. The CDR3 nucleotides are TGTGCCAGTAGTCCGGGACTCCTGGGGGGCACTGAAGCTTTCTTT.

This rearrangement joins TRBV7-2 to TRBJ2-1; 8 bases map to TRBD2. Germline V gene sequence: CDR1 SGHTA, CDR2 FQGNSA. CDR3 length equals 19 residues. V trimming: 1 base; J trimming: 1 base; junction bases outside the gene matches: 12. The CDR3 reads CASSLEGGAGAGSYNEQFF. The CDR3 nucleotides read TGTGCCAGCAGCTTAGAGGGAGGAGCGGGAGCGGGATCCTACAATGAGCAGTTCTTC.

The chain joins TRBV4-2 to TRBJ1-2; no definite D call. The V end was cut by 0 bases, the J end by 3 bases, with 2 bases between. In germline, CDR1 is LGHNA, CDR2 YNFKEQ. CDR3 size: 12 residues. The CDR3 DNA sequence: TGTGCCAGCAGCCAAGATTACTATGGCTACACCTTC. Encoded protein: CASSQDYYGYTF.

Concerning this clone itself: Additional DNA sequences in this sample encode the identical CDR3. V and J are TRBV28 and TRBJ2-7, with D unresolved. The CDR3 covers 12 residues. V was shortened by 5 bases and J by 4 bases, with 9 bases between the two germline ends. Germline lookup yields CDR1 MDHEN and CDR2 SYDVKM. This CDR3 reads CASSPTEYEQYF. For the CDR3, the DNA is TGTGCCAGCAGTCCCACAGAGTACGAGCAGTACTTC.

CDR3 in DNA: TGCGCCAGCAGTTCCGGACCCACAGGGAATCAGCCCCAGCATTTT. This encodes CASSSGPTGNQPQHF. V gene TRBV5-1 combines with J gene TRBJ1-5, with D possibly being TRBD1 (6 bases). V lost 5 bases, J lost 4 bases, and 16 bases lay in between. Germline CDR1 reads SGHRS; CDR2 reads YFSETQ. This CDR3 is built from 15 residues. The full variable domain, its missing parts supplied by reference TRBV5-1 and TRBJ1-5, is KAGVTQTPRYLIKTRGQQVTLSCSPISGHRSVSWYQQTPGQGLQFLFEYFSETQRNKGNFPGRFSGRQFSNSRSEMNVSTLELGDSALYLCASSSGPTGNQPQHFGDGTRLSIL.

J is TRBJ2-1 and V is TRBV18; TRBD2 might be the D (6 bases). The CDR3 is 15 residues long. Germline V gene sequence: CDR1 KGHSH, CDR2 LQKENI. Trimming shortened V by 0 bases and J by 4 bases, and 10 bases separated the two germline ends. The CDR3 bases are TGTGCCAGCTCACCACCGGGGAGGCAATACAATGAGCAGTTCTTC. Translation gives CASSPPGRQYNEQFF.

This clone has only one observation. The chain links TRBV5-6 to TRBJ2-3, with D perhaps matching TRBD1 (6 bases). The germline V and J ends were trimmed by 3 bases and 1 base, with 15 bases remaining between them. The CDR3 is 16 residues long. Germline CDR1 is SGHDT and CDR2 is YYEEEE. CDR3 residues: CASSSTGTSRTDTQYF. The DNA of the CDR3 is TGTGCCAGCAGCTCGACCGGGACATCACGCACAGATACGCAGTATTTT.

V usage is TRBV7-2 and J usage is TRBJ2-6; tentatively, D is TRBD2 (5 bases). CDR1 and CDR2 from the germline V gene are SGHTA and FQGNSA. The CDR3 contains 15 residues. The V and J ends lost 5 bases and 2 bases respectively, with 10 bases between them. The CDR3 sequence: CASSPPGTGANVLTF. Written as DNA, the CDR3 is TGTGCCAGCAGCCCTCCGGGGACTGGGGCCAACGTCCTGACTTTC.

This chain uses TRBV18 with TRBJ1-1; D not resolved. The CDR3 extends over 15 amino acids. In germline, CDR1 is KGHSH, CDR2 LQKENI. V dropped 1 base and J dropped 0 bases, with 9 bases sitting between them. The CDR3 spells CASSPLESMNTEAFF. The CDR3 DNA sequence: TGTGCCAGCTCACCACTTGAGTCCATGAACACTGAAGCTTTCTTT.

The chain joins TRBV28 to TRBJ2-2; D tentatively reads TRBD1 or TRBD2 (5 bases each). V gave up 10 bases and J gave up 5 bases, with 14 bases separating them. The CDR3 is 13 amino acids. CDR1 and CDR2 from the germline V gene are MDHEN and SYDVKM. The DNA for the CDR3 is TGTGCCACCCGGTGGGGGAATACCGGGGAGCTGTTTTTT. Its protein product is CATRWGNTGELFF.

The chain carries TRBV27 and TRBJ1-2; D may be TRBD1 (5 bases). The CDR3 spans 13 residues. Germline V gives CDR1 MNHEY, CDR2 SMNVEV (reference sequence). Trimming shortened V by 2 bases and J by 2 bases, and 6 bases separated the two germline ends. The CDR3 DNA is TGTGCCAGCAGTTTAAGGGACAACTATGGCTACACCTTC. It yields the protein CASSLRDNYGYTF.

This sequence joins TRBV7-2 and TRBJ1-5; D gene unclear. Looked up from germline, CDR1 is SGHTA and CDR2 is FQGNSA. V lost 5 bases and J lost 1, with 9 bases in between. There are 14 residues in the CDR3. The CDR3 spells CASSRFGSNQPQHF. The CDR3 coding sequence is TGTGCCAGCAGCCGCTTCGGGAGCAATCAGCCCCAGCATTTT.